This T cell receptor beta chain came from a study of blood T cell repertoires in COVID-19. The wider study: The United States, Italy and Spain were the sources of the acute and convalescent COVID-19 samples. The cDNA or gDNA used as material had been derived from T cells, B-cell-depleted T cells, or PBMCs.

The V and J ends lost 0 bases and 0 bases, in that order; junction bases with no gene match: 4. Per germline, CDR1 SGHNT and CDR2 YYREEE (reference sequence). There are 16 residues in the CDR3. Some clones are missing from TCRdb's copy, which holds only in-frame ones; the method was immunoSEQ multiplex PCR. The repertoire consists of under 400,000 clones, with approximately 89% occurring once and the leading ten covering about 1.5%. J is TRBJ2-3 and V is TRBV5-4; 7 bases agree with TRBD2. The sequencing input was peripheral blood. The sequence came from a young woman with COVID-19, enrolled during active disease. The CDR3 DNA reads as TGTGCCAGCAGCTTGGGCGGGGGAACTAGCACAGATACGCAGTATTTT. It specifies CASSLGGGTSTDTQYF.